A single sample is the source of the 2 T cell receptor beta chains below, sequenced in a study of chemoradiotherapy in HPV16-positive cancers. Using immunoSEQ multiplex PCR, the repertoire was profiled, and TCRdb retains in-frame clones only, with some absent. The profile shows tens of thousands of clones, more than 75% of them singletons. This material consisted of blood, taken from a patient who underwent chemoradiotherapy. The receptors stem from a human donor with HPV-associated anogenital cancer.

This clone was observed a single time. The V call is TRBV19, the J call TRBJ1-3; D not resolved. The V gene lost 5 bases and the J gene lost 0 bases, with 11 bases spanning the gap. The CDR3 totals 15 residues. The V gene's germline CDR1 is LNHDA and CDR2 SQIVND (reference sequence). The CDR3 DNA reads as TGTGCCAGTAGTTCACTCAGGAGCTCTGGAAACACCATATATTTT. Its translation: CASSSLRSSGNTIYF.

This chain links TRBV2 with TRBJ2-5, with 8 bases identical to TRBD2. V was pared by 8 bases and J by 1 base, with 12 bases of the junction left unmatched. From germline, CDR1 is SNHLY and CDR2 FYNNEI. This CDR3 has 16 residues. This chain's CDR3 is CASRPWRGDSQETQYF. In DNA form, the CDR3 reads TGTGCCAGCCGGCCGTGGCGGGGGGATTCCCAAGAGACCCAGTACTTC.